One sample yielded the 30 T cell receptor beta chains listed below, sequenced in a study of graft-versus-host responses after intestinal transplantation. Profiling relied on immunoSEQ multiplex PCR, and the TCRdb table lists in-frame clones only, not all of them. The sample consists of over 75,000 clones, roughly 83% of them appearing once. The sample here was PBMCs, taken 255 days after intestinal transplant. The source of these receptors is a human patient who received an intestinal transplant, so some T cells may come from the graft donor.

This sequence joins TRBV6-4 and TRBJ1-2; D not resolved. The CDR3 runs to 11 residues. Per germline, CDR1 MRHNA and CDR2 SNTAGT. With 8 bases removed from V and 6 bases from J, the gap between germline ends came to 10 bases. This CDR3 reads CASSDGHGYTF. In DNA, the CDR3 is TGTGCCAGCTCCGACGGCCATGGCTACACCTTC.

The rearrangement uses TRBV7-9 and TRBJ1-2; unclear D gene. Deletions cut 5 bases from V and 0 bases from J, with 13 bases between. Germline values: CDR1 SEHNR, CDR2 FQNEAQ (reference sequence). The CDR3 spans 15 residues. Here the CDR3 reads CASSLPIPANYGYTF. The CDR3, as DNA: TGTGCCAGCAGCCTTCCAATCCCAGCTAACTATGGCTACACCTTC.

This chain uses TRBV18 with TRBJ2-4; D is perhaps TRBD1 or TRBD2 (5 bases each). Germline V CDR1 and CDR2: KGHSH, LQKENI. The CDR3 is 13 amino acids. Trimming left V 5 bases short and J 7 bases short, with 12 bases between. In nucleotides, the CDR3 is TGTGCCAGCTCAAGGGACCAGGCTAACATTCAGTACTTC. This encodes CASSRDQANIQYF.

This sequence joins TRBV2 and TRBJ2-1; D possibly corresponds to TRBD2 (6 bases). The CDR3 has 15 residues. Germline V lookup: CDR1 SNHLY, CDR2 FYNNEI. The ends were cut back, 6 bases at V and 5 bases at J, with 17 bases in the middle. CDR3 nucleotide sequence: TGTGCCAGCAGACCCATAGCGGCCCAAGACAATGAGCAGTTCTTC. It yields the protein CASRPIAAQDNEQFF.

As to this clone: Other DNA sequences of this sample code for an identical CDR3. V and J are TRBV6-1 and TRBJ1-1, with 7 nucleotides matching TRBD1. Germline CDR1 MNHNS, CDR2 SASEGT. Trimming cost V 2 bases and J 5 bases; bases outside gene matches: 5. This CDR3 spans 14 amino acids. The CDR3 sequence is CASSELEGATEAFF. CDR3 bases: TGTGCCAGCAGTGAATTGGAGGGGGCGACTGAAGCTTTCTTT.

This clone was detected once. CDR3 residues: CASRWGQGGGNIQYF. The CDR3 DNA is TGTGCCAGCAGGTGGGGACAGGGTGGTGGAAACATTCAGTACTTC. This sequence joins TRBV2 and TRBJ2-4, with 9 bases lining up with TRBD1. Germline CDR1 is SNHLY and CDR2 is FYNNEI. The CDR3 is made up of 15 amino acids. The V segment lost 6 bases and the J segment 6 bases; nucleotides outside the gene matches: 9. The variable domain in full, with the rest retrieved from reference TRBV2 and TRBJ2-4, is EPEVTQTPSHQVTQMGQEVILRCVPISNHLYFYWYRQILGQKVEFLVSFYNNEISEKSEIFDDQFSVERPDGSNFTLKIRSTKLEDSAMYFCASRWGQGGGNIQYFGAGTRLSVL.

The genes are TRBV6-4 and TRBJ2-7, with 9 bases aligning to TRBD1. Germline V gene sequence: CDR1 MRHNA, CDR2 SNTAGT. The ends lost 5 bases at V and 3 bases at J; junction bases unmatched: 11. This CDR3 spans 16 amino acids. CDR3 coding DNA: TGTGCCAGCAGTAACTTCACCGGGACAGGGATCTACGAGCAGTACTTC. This sequence encodes CASSNFTGTGIYEQYF.

The chain has TRBV18 and TRBJ2-2; TRBD1 matches 8 bases. V was pared by 2 bases and J by 5 bases, with 13 bases of the junction left unmatched. CDR3 length: 18 amino acids. Germline CDR1 reads KGHSH; CDR2 reads LQKENI. The CDR3 is CASSPYKPDRVITGELFF. The CDR3 DNA reads as TGTGCCAGCTCACCATACAAACCGGACAGGGTTATAACCGGGGAGCTGTTTTTT.

The CDR3 region has the DNA TGTGCCAGCAGCTTCGACAGGGGGGCGACTGAAGCTTTCTTT. This encodes CASSFDRGATEAFF. The J gene is TRBJ1-1, the V gene TRBV5-4; TRBD1 agrees at 9 bases. This CDR3 is built from 14 residues. Germline V gives CDR1 SGHNT, CDR2 YYREEE (reference sequence). The V gene end was trimmed by 2 bases and the J gene end by 5 bases; junction bases not matched to a gene: 4.

The chain carries TRBV7-8 and TRBJ1-1; D ambiguous. The V gene's germline CDR1 is SGHVS and CDR2 FQNEAQ. This CDR3 spans 14 amino acids. V was clipped by 1 base and J by 3 bases, with 9 bases between them. The CDR3 nucleotides read TGTGCCAGCAGCTTAGGAGGGCTCGACACTGAAGCTTTCTTT. Translation: CASSLGGLDTEAFF.

The chain recombines TRBV28 with TRBJ2-1; D may be TRBD1 or TRBD2 (5 bases each). Germline V gene lookup returns CDR1 MDHEN and CDR2 SYDVKM. V lost 3 bases and J lost 9, with 6 bases in between. The CDR3 consists of 11 residues. CDR3 amino acids: CASSFGGEQFF. The CDR3 bases are TGTGCCAGCAGTTTTGGGGGTGAGCAGTTCTTC.

Only one count was recorded for this clone. V and J are TRBV7-9 and TRBJ1-1, with TRBD1 matching 8 bases. Germline V gives CDR1 SEHNR, CDR2 FQNEAQ (reference sequence). Trimming removed 3 bases from V and 4 bases from J; junction bases left unmatched: 1. The CDR3 consists of 13 residues. CDR3 sequence reads: CASSLDRATEAFF. The CDR3 DNA sequence: TGTGCCAGCAGCTTGGACAGGGCCACTGAAGCTTTCTTT.

The gene calls are TRBV5-6 and TRBJ1-6, with a possible D match to TRBD1 (6 bases). The germline V gene encodes CDR1 SGHDT and CDR2 YYEEEE. Trimming took off 4 bases at V and 0 bases at J, with 20 bases between the two ends. The CDR3 runs 19 residues. The CDR3 nucleotides read TGTGCCAGCAGCAGACCGAGGCCGTCAGGGGACTCCTATAATTCACCCCTCCACTTT. Its translation: CASSRPRPSGDSYNSPLHF.

The chain couples TRBV6-5 to TRBJ1-1; tentative D call: TRBD1 (5 bases). The CDR3 consists of 16 residues. V lost 0 bases and J lost 1, with 12 bases in between. Per germline, CDR1 MNHEY and CDR2 SVGAGI. The CDR3 is CASSYSIGAANTEAFF. The DNA for the CDR3 is TGTGCCAGCAGTTACTCTATTGGGGCAGCGAACACTGAAGCTTTCTTT.

The J gene is TRBJ2-7, the V gene TRBV2; D is perhaps TRBD1 (5 bases). V was clipped by 4 bases and J by 6 bases, with 13 bases between them. The germline V gene has CDR1 SNHLY and CDR2 FYNNEI. This CDR3 comprises 13 residues. CDR3 bases: TGTGCCAGCAGTGGACAAGGGGTAAGCGAGCAGTACTTC. Translated: CASSGQGVSEQYF. The whole variable domain, remainder taken from reference TRBV2 and TRBJ2-7, is EPEVTQTPSHQVTQMGQEVILRCVPISNHLYFYWYRQILGQKVEFLVSFYNNEISEKSEIFDDQFSVERPDGSNFTLKIRSTKLEDSAMYFCASSGQGVSEQYFGPGTRLTVT.

The chain employs TRBV4-3 and TRBJ1-3; 7 bases agree with TRBD1. The CDR3 is 15 residues long. The junction had 3 bases not matched to a gene; V was cut back by 2 bases and J by 2 bases. The germline CDR1 and CDR2 sequences are LGHNA and YSLEER. Written as DNA, the CDR3 is TGCGCCAGCAGCCAATATAGGGGGCCTGGAAACACCATATATTTT. This sequence encodes CASSQYRGPGNTIYF.

The CDR3 here is CASSLMWQSYEQYF. CDR3 nucleotides: TGTGCCAGCAGCTTAATGTGGCAGTCCTACGAGCAGTACTTC. The chain links TRBV11-2 to TRBJ2-7, with no clear D. In germline, CDR1 is SGHAT, CDR2 FQNNGV. Trimming pared 2 bases from V and 1 base from J, leaving 9 bases between. The CDR3 is 14 amino acids.

The chain links TRBV5-4 to TRBJ2-1; D perhaps matches TRBD1 (5 bases). This CDR3 has 13 amino acids. V lost 2 bases and J 3 bases, leaving 6 bases between the germline ends. CDR1 is SGHNT, CDR2 YYREEE, per germline (reference sequence). The CDR3 region has the DNA TGTGCCAGCAGCTTTGACAGCTACAATGAGCAGTTCTTC. Translating gives CASSFDSYNEQFF.

The rearrangement joins TRBV5-1 to TRBJ2-3, with 13 bases fitting TRBD2. After removal of 5 bases from V and 2 bases from J, the junction contained 8 bases not matched to a gene. Germline loops: CDR1 SGHRS, CDR2 YFSETQ. This CDR3 comprises 17 residues. The chain's CDR3 is CASRAGLAGAYTDTQYF. The CDR3 DNA reads as TGCGCCAGCAGGGCCGGACTAGCGGGGGCCTACACAGATACGCAGTATTTT.

The V gene is TRBV6-6, the J gene TRBJ2-3; no definite D call. Germline loops: CDR1 MNHNY, CDR2 SVGAGI (reference sequence). Trimming took 0 bases from V and 0 from J, leaving 10 bases between them. The CDR3 loop spans 16 amino acids. CDR3 sequence: CASSYSKLPSTDTQYF. Here the CDR3 DNA reads TGTGCCAGCAGTTACTCGAAACTACCAAGCACAGATACGCAGTATTTT.

The chain carries TRBV7-2 and TRBJ2-5, with D unresolved. The CDR3 spans 13 residues. Germline CDR1 SGHTA, CDR2 FQGNSA. V gave up 4 bases and J gave up 5 bases, with 11 bases separating them. CDR3: CASSSDPRETQYF. In DNA form, the CDR3 reads TGTGCCAGCAGCTCGGACCCAAGGGAGACCCAGTACTTC.

The chain carries TRBV28 and TRBJ2-7; D uncertain. V was cut by 3 bases and J by 3 bases, with 12 bases left in between. Germline-derived CDR1 and CDR2 are MDHEN and SYDVKM. The CDR3 length is 14 residues. The CDR3 nucleotides are TGTGCCAGCAGTTTGGGATTAGTTGGCTACGAGCAGTACTTC. This translates into CASSLGLVGYEQYF.

The V and J genes are TRBV4-1 and TRBJ1-1; no definite D call. This CDR3 is built from 15 residues. Trimming took off 0 bases at V and 1 base at J, with 9 bases between the two ends. CDR1 is MGHRA, CDR2 YSYEKL, per germline. CDR3 sequence reads: CASSQDQRPNTEAFF. In nucleotides, the CDR3 is TGCGCCAGCAGCCAAGATCAGAGACCGAACACTGAAGCTTTCTTT.

The CDR3 bases are TGTGCCAGCAGCTCCCCCCGAGGGACCTACAATGAGCAGTTCTTC. Its translation: CASSSPRGTYNEQFF. The chain links TRBV7-9 to TRBJ2-1; perhaps TRBD2 as D (5 bases). The ends were cut back, 4 bases at V and 2 bases at J, with 12 bases in the middle. This CDR3 is built from 15 residues. Germline V gene data show CDR1 as SEHNR and CDR2 as FQNEAQ (reference sequence). The whole variable domain, remainder taken from reference TRBV7-9 and TRBJ2-1, is DTGVSQNPRHKITKRGQNVTFRCDPISEHNRLYWYRQTLGQGPEFLTYFQNEAQLEKSRLLSDRFSAERPKGSFSTLEIQRTEQGDSAMYLCASSSPRGTYNEQFFGPGTRLTVL.

The chain carries TRBV5-4 and TRBJ1-1, with 10 nucleotides matching TRBD1. This CDR3 has 16 amino acids. With 3 bases clipped from V and 1 base from J, the junction kept 6 bases outside the gene matches. CDR1 and CDR2 from the germline V gene are SGHNT and YYREEE (reference sequence). The CDR3 DNA reads TGTGCCAGCAGCTCCCGGGACAGGGGCGCGAACACTGAAGCTTTCTTT. Translation: CASSSRDRGANTEAFF.

J is TRBJ2-1 and V is TRBV18; 8 bases are shared with TRBD2. The CDR3 has 15 residues. Germline V gene lookup returns CDR1 KGHSH and CDR2 LQKENI. V was pared by 6 bases and J by 7 bases, with 11 bases of the junction left unmatched. DNA for the CDR3: TGTGCCAGCTCCCCGACTAGCGACCCGTGGAATGAGCAGTTCTTC. Protein sequence: CASSPTSDPWNEQFF. The entire variable domain, with the rest obtained from reference TRBV18 and TRBJ2-1, is as follows: NAGVMQNPRHLVRRRGQEARLRCSPMKGHSHVYWYRQLPEEGLKFMVYLQKENIIDESGMPKERFSAEFPKEGPSILRIQQVVRGDSAAYFCASSPTSDPWNEQFFGPGTRLTVL.

This chain joins TRBV2 and TRBJ2-1; D might be TRBD1 (6 bases). The CDR3 contains 13 residues. The germline CDR1 and CDR2 sequences are SNHLY and FYNNEI. Trimming took 6 bases from V and 9 from J, leaving 15 bases between them. CDR3 loop: CASRENRESEQFF. CDR3 DNA: TGTGCCAGCAGGGAGAACAGGGAAAGTGAGCAGTTCTTC.

The rearrangement uses TRBV9 and TRBJ1-5; D uncertain. Deletions cut 8 bases from V and 5 bases from J, with 8 bases between. CDR1 is SGDLS, CDR2 YYNGEE, per germline. The CDR3 is 11 amino acids. The CDR3 DNA follows: TGTGCCAGGTCAAGTGATCAGCCCCAGCATTTT. Protein: CARSSDQPQHF.

The rearrangement joins TRBV18 to TRBJ2-3; the D is unclear. Germline assignment: CDR1 KGHSH and CDR2 LQKENI. The CDR3 runs to 13 residues. V lost 3 bases to trimming and J lost 2 bases, with 6 bases between them. DNA for the CDR3: TGTGCCAGCTCACCGATCCTCACAGATACGCAGTATTTT. Its translation is CASSPILTDTQYF.

J is TRBJ2-3 and V is TRBV27; TRBD2 matches 8 bases. Germline-derived CDR1 and CDR2 are MNHEY and SMNVEV (reference sequence). After removal of 4 bases from V and 5 bases from J, the junction contained 14 bases not matched to a gene. This CDR3 contains 17 residues. CDR3 nucleotides: TGTGCCAGCAGTTCATCCTTTTCCGGGGGGGCCGGAGATACGCAGTATTTT. Translated, it gives CASSSSFSGGAGDTQYF.